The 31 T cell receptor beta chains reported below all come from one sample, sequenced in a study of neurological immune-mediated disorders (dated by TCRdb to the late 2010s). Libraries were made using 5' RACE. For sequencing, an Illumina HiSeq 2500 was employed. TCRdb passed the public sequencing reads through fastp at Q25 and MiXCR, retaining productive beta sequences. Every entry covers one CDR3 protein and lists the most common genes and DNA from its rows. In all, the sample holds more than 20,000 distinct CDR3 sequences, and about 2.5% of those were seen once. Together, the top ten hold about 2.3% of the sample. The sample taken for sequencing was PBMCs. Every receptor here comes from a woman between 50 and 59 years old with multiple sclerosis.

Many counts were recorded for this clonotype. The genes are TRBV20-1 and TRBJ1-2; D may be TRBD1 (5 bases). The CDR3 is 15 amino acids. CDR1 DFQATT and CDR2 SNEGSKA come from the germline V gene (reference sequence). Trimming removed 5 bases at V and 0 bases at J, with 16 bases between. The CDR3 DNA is TGCAGTGCTCGACAGCCCCGGAGGGCTAACTATGGCTACACCTTC. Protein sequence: CSARQPRRANYGYTF.

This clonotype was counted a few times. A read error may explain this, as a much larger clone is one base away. DNA of the CDR3: TGCGCCAGCAGCCGAGGAGGGGGGACAAAGTACAATGAGCAGTTCTTC. Translation: CASSRGGGTKYNEQFF. The J gene is TRBJ2-1, the V gene TRBV5-1; the D gene could be TRBD1 or TRBD2 (6 bases each). Trimming stripped 4 bases from V and 4 bases from J, with 18 bases between. Germline V gene data show CDR1 as SGHRS and CDR2 as YFSETQ. The CDR3 covers 16 residues.

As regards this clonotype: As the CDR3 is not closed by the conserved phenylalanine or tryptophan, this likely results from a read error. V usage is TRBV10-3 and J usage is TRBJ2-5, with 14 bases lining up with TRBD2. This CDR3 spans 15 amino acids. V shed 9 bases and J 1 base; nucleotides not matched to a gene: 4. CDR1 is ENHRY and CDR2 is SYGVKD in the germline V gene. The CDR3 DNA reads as TGTGCCATTCGGACTAGCGGGGGGACCCAAGAGACCCAGTACTGC. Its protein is CAIRTSGGTQETQYC.

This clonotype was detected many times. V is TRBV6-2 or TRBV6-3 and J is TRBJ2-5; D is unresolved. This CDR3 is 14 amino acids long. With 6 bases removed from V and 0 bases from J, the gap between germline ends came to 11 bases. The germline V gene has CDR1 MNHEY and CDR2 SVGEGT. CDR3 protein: CASSFPRDQETQYF. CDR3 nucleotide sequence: TGTGCCAGCAGCTTCCCCCGGGACCAAGAGACCCAGTACTTC.

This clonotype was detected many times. CDR3 sequence: CSVERGADTQYF. The CDR3 bases are TGCAGCGTCGAGCGGGGGGCAGATACGCAGTATTTT. The V call is TRBV29-1, the J call TRBJ2-3, with 9 positions matching TRBD2. This CDR3 spans 12 amino acids. V was clipped by 6 bases and J by 4 bases; unmatched bases: 2. Germline loops: CDR1 SQVTM, CDR2 ANQGSEA.

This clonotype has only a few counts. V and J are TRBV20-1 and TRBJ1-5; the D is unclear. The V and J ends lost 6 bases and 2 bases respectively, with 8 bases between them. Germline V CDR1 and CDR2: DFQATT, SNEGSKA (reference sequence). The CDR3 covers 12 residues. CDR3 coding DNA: TGCAGTGCCCATTCAGGCAATCAGCCCCAGCATTTT. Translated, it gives CSAHSGNQPQHF.

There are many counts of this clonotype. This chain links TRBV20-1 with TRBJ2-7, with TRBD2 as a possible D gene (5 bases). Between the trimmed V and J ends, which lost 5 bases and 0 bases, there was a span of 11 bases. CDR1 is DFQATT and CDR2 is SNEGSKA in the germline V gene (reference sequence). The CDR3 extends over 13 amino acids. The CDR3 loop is CSAEPRDSYEQYF. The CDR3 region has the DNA TGCAGTGCTGAGCCCCGGGACTCCTACGAGCAGTACTTC.

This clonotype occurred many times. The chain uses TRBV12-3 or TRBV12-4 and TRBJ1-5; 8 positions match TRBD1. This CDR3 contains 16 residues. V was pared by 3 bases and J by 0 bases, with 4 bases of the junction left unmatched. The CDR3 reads CASSFRQGASNQPQHF. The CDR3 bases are TGTGCCAGCAGTTTCCGGCAGGGGGCTAGCAATCAGCCCCAGCATTTT.

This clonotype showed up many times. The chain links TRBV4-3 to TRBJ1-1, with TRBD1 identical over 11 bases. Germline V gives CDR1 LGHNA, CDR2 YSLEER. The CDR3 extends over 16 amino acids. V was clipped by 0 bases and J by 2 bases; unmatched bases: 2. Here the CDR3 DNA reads TGCGCCAGCAGCCAAGAGGGACAGGGGGGAAACACTGAAGCTTTCTTT. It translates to CASSQEGQGGNTEAFF.

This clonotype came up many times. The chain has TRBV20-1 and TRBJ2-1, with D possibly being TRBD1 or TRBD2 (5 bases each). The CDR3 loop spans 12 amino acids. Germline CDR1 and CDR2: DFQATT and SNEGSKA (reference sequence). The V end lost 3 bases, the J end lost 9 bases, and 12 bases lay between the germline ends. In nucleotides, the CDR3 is TGCAGTGCTAGTCGCTGGGACGGTGAGCAGTTCTTC. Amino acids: CSASRWDGEQFF.

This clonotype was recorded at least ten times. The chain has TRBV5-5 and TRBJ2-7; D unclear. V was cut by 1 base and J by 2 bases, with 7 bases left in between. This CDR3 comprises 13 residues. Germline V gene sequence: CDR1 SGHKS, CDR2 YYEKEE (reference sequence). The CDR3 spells CASSLTYPYEQYF. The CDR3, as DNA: TGTGCCAGCAGCTTGACCTATCCCTACGAGCAGTACTTC. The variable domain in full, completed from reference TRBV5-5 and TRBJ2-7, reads DAGVTQSPTHLIKTRGQQVTLRCSPISGHKSVSWYQQVLGQGPQFIFQYYEKEERGRGNFPDRFSARQFPNYSSELNVNALLLGDSALYLCASSLTYPYEQYFGPGTRLTVT.

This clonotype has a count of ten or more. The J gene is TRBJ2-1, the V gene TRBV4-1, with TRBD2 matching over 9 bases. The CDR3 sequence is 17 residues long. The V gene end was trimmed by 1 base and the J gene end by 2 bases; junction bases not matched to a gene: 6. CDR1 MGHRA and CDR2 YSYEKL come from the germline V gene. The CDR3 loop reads CASSQGFPSGAYNEQFF. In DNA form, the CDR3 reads TGCGCCAGCAGCCAAGGATTCCCTAGCGGGGCCTACAATGAGCAGTTCTTC.

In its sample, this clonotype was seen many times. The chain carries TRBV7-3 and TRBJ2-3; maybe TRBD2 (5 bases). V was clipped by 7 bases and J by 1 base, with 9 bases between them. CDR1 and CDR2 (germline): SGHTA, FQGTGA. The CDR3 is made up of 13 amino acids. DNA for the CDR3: TGTGCCAGCAAGGACTCTCGCACAGATACGCAGTATTTT. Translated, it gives CASKDSRTDTQYF.

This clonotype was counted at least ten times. As DNA, the CDR3 is TGTGCCAGCAGCTTATGGGAAGGTTCACCCCTCCACTTT. Translating it yields CASSLWEGSPLHF. The V call is TRBV11-2, the J call TRBJ1-6; D is undetermined. This CDR3 is built from 13 residues. Trimming shortened V by 2 bases and J by 9 bases, and 8 bases separated the two germline ends. Germline V gene data show CDR1 as SGHAT and CDR2 as FQNNGV.

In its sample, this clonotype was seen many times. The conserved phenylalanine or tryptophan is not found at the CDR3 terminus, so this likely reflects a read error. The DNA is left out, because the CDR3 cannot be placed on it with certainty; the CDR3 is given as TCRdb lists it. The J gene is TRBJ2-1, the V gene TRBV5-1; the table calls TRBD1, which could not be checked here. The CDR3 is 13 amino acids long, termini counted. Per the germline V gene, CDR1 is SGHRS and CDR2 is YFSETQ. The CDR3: CASSLQPGTHEQL.

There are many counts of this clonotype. In DNA form, the CDR3 reads TGTGCCAGCAGACCAGACTCCTACAATGAGCAGTTCTTC. The encoded protein is CASRPDSYNEQFF. The chain uses TRBV6-6 and TRBJ2-1; D gene unclear. With 6 bases removed from V and 0 bases from J, the gap between germline ends came to 6 bases. The CDR3 covers 13 residues. The germline gives CDR1 MNHNY, CDR2 SVGAGI (reference sequence).

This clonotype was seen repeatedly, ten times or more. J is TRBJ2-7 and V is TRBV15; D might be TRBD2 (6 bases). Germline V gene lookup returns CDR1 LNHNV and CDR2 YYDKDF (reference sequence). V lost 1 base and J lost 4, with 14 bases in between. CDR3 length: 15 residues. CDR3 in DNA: TGTGCCACCAGCAGAGGTTGGTCTAGCGAGTACGAGCAGTACTTC. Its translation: CATSRGWSSEYEQYF.

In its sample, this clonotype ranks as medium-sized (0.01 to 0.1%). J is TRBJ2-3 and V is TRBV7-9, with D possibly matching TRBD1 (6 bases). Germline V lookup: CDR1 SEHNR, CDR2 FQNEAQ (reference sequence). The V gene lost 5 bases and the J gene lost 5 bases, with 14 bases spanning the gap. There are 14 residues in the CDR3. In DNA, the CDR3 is TGTGCCAGCAGCCGGGACAATCACCAAGATACGCAGTATTTT. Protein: CASSRDNHQDTQYF.

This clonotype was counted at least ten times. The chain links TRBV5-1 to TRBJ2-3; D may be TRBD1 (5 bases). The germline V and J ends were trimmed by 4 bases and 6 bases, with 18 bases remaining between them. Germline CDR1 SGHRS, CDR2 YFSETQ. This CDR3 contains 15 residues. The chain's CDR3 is CASSSQGSSADTQYF. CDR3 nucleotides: TGCGCCAGCAGCAGTCAGGGTTCCAGCGCGGATACGCAGTATTTT.

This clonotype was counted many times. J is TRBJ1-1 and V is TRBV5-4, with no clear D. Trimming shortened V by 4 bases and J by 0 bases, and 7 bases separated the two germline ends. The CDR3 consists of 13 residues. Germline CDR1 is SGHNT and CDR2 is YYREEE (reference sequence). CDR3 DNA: TGTGCCAGCAGCCCTTACATGAACACTGAAGCTTTCTTT. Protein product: CASSPYMNTEAFF. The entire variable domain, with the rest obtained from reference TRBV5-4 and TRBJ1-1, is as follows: ETGVTQSPTHLIKTRGQQVTLRCSSQSGHNTVSWYQQALGQGPQFIFQYYREEENGRGNFPPRFSGLQFPNYSSELNVNALELDDSALYLCASSPYMNTEAFFGQGTRLTVV.

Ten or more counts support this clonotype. The CDR3 DNA follows: TGCAGTGCTGGAGGCGGGTGGGGCAATCAGCCCCAGCATTTT. It yields the protein CSAGGGWGNQPQHF. This rearrangement joins TRBV20-1 to TRBJ1-5; D unclear. Germline V CDR1 and CDR2: DFQATT, SNEGSKA (reference sequence). CDR3 length: 14 residues. Trimming removed 5 bases from V and 2 bases from J, with 13 bases in between.

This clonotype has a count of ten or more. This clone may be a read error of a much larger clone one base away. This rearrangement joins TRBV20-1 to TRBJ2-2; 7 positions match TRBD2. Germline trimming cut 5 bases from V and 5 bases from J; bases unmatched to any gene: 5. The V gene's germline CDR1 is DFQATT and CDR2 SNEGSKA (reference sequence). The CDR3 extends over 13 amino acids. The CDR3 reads CSAWTRGTGELFF. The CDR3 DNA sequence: TGCAGTGCTTGGACTAGAGGGACCGGGGAGCTGTTTTTT.

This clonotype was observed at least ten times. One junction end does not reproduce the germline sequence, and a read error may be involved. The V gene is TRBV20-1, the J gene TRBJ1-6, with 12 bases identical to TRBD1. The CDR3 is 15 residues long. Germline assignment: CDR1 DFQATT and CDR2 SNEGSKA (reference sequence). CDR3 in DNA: TGCAGTGCTAGGGGACAGGGGGCCGATAATTCACCCCTCAACTTT. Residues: CSARGQGADNSPLNF.

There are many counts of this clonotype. The CDR3 DNA follows: TGCGCCAGCGCGCCGGGGACAGGGAAACACGAGCAGTACTTC. Translation: CASAPGTGKHEQYF. The rearrangement uses TRBV5-1 and TRBJ2-7; 9 nucleotides line up with TRBD1. After removal of 7 bases from V and 5 bases from J, the junction contained 10 bases not matched to a gene. CDR3 length: 14 residues. Per the germline V gene, CDR1 is SGHRS and CDR2 is YFSETQ.

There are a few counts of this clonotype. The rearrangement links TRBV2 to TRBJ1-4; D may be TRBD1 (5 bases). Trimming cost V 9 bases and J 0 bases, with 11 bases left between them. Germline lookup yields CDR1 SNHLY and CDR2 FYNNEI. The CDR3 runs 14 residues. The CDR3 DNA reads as TGTGCCAGTAAGACAGATACAACTAATGAAAAACTGTTTTTT. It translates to CASKTDTTNEKLFF.

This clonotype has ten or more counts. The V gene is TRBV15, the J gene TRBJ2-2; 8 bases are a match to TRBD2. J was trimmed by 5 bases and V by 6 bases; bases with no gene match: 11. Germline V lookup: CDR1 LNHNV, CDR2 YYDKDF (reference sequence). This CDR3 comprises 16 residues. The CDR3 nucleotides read TGTGCCACCAGAATACTCGGGGGGGGCTGGACCGGGGAGCTGTTTTTT. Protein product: CATRILGGGWTGELFF.

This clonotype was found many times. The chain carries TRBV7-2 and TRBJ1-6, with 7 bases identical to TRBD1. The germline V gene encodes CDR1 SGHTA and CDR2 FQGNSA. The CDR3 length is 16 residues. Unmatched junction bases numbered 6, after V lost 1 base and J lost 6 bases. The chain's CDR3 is CASSLGHRGFNSPLHF. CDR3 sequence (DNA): TGTGCCAGCAGCTTAGGACACAGGGGATTTAATTCACCCCTCCACTTT. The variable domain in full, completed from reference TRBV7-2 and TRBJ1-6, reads GAGVSQSPSNKVTEKGKDVELRCDPISGHTALYWYRQSLGQGLEFLIYFQGNSAPDKSGLPSDRFSAERTGGSVSTLTIQRTQQEDSAVYLCASSLGHRGFNSPLHFGNGTRLTVT.

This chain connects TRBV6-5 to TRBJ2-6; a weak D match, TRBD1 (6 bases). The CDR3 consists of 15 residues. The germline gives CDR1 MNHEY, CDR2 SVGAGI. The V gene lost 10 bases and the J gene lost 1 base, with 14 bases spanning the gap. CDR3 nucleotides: TGTGCCAACAGACAACAGGGATCTGGGGCCAACGTCCTGACTTTC. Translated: CANRQQGSGANVLTF.

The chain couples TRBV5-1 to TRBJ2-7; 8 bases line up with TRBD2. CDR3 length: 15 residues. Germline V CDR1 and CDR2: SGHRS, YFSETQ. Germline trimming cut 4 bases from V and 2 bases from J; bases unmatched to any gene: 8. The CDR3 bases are TGCGCCAGCAGCGACGGGAGCGGGGGAACCTACGAGCAGTACTTC. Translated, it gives CASSDGSGGTYEQYF.

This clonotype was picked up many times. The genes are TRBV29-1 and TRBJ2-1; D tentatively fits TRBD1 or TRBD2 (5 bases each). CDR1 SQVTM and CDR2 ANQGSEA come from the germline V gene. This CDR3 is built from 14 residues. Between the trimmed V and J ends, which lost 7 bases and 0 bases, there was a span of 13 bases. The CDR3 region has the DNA TGCAGCGGAGGGGAGCCCGCCTCCTACAATGAGCAGTTCTTC. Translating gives CSGGEPASYNEQFF.

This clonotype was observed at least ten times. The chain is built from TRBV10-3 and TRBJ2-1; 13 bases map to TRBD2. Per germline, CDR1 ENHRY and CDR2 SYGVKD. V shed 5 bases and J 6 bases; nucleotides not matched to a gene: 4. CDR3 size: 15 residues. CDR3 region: CAISLGLAGANEQFF. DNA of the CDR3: TGTGCCATCAGTTTAGGACTAGCGGGGGCCAATGAGCAGTTCTTC.